The 9 T cell receptor beta chains listed next were all sequenced from one sample in a study of identical twins' blood T cells. TCRdb analysed the 5' RACE reads with MiXCR anew, one entry per CDR3 protein. The table shows a few hundred thousand distinct CDR3 sequences, with over 25% occurring only once. The sample was PBMCs. The receptors stem from a woman aged 18-49 years in good health.

The genes are TRBV3-1 and TRBJ2-3; TRBD1 matches at 7 bases. J gave up 4 bases and V 6 bases, and 13 bases lay outside the gene matches. Looked up from germline, CDR1 is LGHDT and CDR2 is YNNKEL (reference sequence). There are 16 residues in the CDR3. In DNA, the CDR3 is TGTGCCAGCAGTCCATCAACAGGGGCTCGGGCAGATACGCAGTATTTT. It is translated as CASSPSTGARADTQYF.

This clonotype was found once. The chain has TRBV20-1 and TRBJ1-2; no definite D call. The V gene's germline CDR1 is DFQATT and CDR2 SNEGSKA (reference sequence). Trimming took off 1 base at V and 8 bases at J, with 14 bases between the two ends. The CDR3 is made up of 13 amino acids. Here the CDR3 reads CSARVRAGWGYTF. In nucleotides, the CDR3 is TGCAGTGCTAGAGTACGGGCAGGATGGGGCTACACCTTC.

This clonotype was seen a few times. V gene TRBV11-2 combines with J gene TRBJ1-5; D remains ambiguous. Germline V gene sequence: CDR1 SGHAT, CDR2 FQNNGV. This CDR3 spans 15 amino acids. The V end was cut by 5 bases, the J end by 0 bases, with 11 bases between. Here the CDR3 DNA reads TGTGCCAGCAGCCCTGGTTGGGATAGCAATCAGCCCCAGCATTTT. Translating gives CASSPGWDSNQPQHF.

The chain combines TRBV9 with TRBJ2-7; perhaps D is TRBD1 or TRBD2 (5 bases each). The germline V gene encodes CDR1 SGDLS and CDR2 YYNGEE. CDR3 size: 18 residues. Trimming removed 0 bases at V and 5 bases at J, with 24 bases between. CDR3 region: CASSVGGLVAEEANEQYF. As DNA, the CDR3 is TGTGCCAGCAGCGTAGGGGGCCTTGTGGCAGAGGAGGCGAACGAGCAGTACTTC.

As regards this clonotype: One base away lies a much larger clone, so this may be a sequencing read error. The V call is TRBV29-1, the J call TRBJ1-3, with D uncertain. From germline, CDR1 is SQVTM and CDR2 ANQGSEA. V lost 7 bases, J lost 2 bases, and 15 bases lay in between. This CDR3 has 14 residues. The CDR3 region has the DNA TGCAGCGCGATGGGGTACCGCCCTGGAAACACCATATATTTT. Translated, it gives CSAMGYRPGNTIYF.

J is TRBJ1-2 and V is TRBV19; no firm D call. Germline-derived CDR1 and CDR2 are LNHDA and SQIVND (reference sequence). CDR3 length: 14 amino acids. Trimming shortened V by 2 bases and J by 4 bases, and 11 bases separated the two germline ends. The CDR3 sequence: CASSIFPSSYGYTF. The CDR3 nucleotides read TGTGCCAGTAGTATATTCCCGAGTAGCTATGGCTACACCTTC.

The rearrangement links TRBV12-3 or TRBV12-4 to TRBJ2-1, with 8 bases aligning to TRBD1. The CDR3 totals 11 residues. J was trimmed by 10 bases and V by 5 bases; bases with no gene match: 1. The CDR3 reads CASSRQGEQFF. The CDR3 DNA follows: TGTGCCAGCAGTCGACAGGGGGAGCAGTTCTTC.

The chain uses TRBV9 and TRBJ2-2, with D perhaps TRBD1 (6 bases). Between the trimmed V and J ends, which lost 1 base and 2 bases, there was a span of 9 bases. The CDR3 runs 15 residues. Germline V gives CDR1 SGDLS, CDR2 YYNGEE. The CDR3: CASSVRQANTGELFF. CDR3 nucleotide sequence: TGTGCCAGCAGCGTAAGACAGGCCAACACCGGGGAGCTGTTTTTT.

The chain employs TRBV12-3 or TRBV12-4 and TRBJ2-1; D uncertain. The CDR3 is 12 residues long. V was clipped by 0 bases and J by 10 bases, with 7 bases between them. In nucleotides, the CDR3 is TGTGCCAGCAGTTTAGCGCCAGTGGAGCAGTTCTTC. Translation gives CASSLAPVEQFF.